This T cell receptor (beta chain) was recovered during a study of blood T cell repertoires in COVID-19. Study summary: COVID-19 samples, acute and convalescent, were from the United States, Italy and Spain. PBMCs, B-cell-depleted T cells, or T cells were the source of the cDNA or gDNA that made up the material.

In the study's own analysis: Amplification with reference gene primers provided the estimates of nucleated cell counts. Clones were sequenced by immunoSEQ multiplex PCR, and TCRdb holds only the in-frame ones, with some missing. V and J calls plus clone size are reproduced from that table; the DNA served to infer D and trimming. The sample lists about 82,000 clones, almost 85% occurring once. In this sample, this clone turned up once. CDR3 length equals 15 residues. The V end lost 6 bases, the J end lost 6 bases, and 18 bases lay between the germline ends. Germline V lookup: CDR1 LNHDA, CDR2 SQIVND (reference sequence).

The chain is built from TRBV19 and TRBJ1-5; D is possibly TRBD1 (5 bases). The sample comprised peripheral blood. The TCR comes from a man aged 50 to 59 with active or convalescent COVID-19. CDR3 nucleotide sequence: TGTGCCAGTAGAGAGACAGTTAGCGGGTCTCAGCCCCAGCATTTT. This gives the protein CASRETVSGSQPQHF.